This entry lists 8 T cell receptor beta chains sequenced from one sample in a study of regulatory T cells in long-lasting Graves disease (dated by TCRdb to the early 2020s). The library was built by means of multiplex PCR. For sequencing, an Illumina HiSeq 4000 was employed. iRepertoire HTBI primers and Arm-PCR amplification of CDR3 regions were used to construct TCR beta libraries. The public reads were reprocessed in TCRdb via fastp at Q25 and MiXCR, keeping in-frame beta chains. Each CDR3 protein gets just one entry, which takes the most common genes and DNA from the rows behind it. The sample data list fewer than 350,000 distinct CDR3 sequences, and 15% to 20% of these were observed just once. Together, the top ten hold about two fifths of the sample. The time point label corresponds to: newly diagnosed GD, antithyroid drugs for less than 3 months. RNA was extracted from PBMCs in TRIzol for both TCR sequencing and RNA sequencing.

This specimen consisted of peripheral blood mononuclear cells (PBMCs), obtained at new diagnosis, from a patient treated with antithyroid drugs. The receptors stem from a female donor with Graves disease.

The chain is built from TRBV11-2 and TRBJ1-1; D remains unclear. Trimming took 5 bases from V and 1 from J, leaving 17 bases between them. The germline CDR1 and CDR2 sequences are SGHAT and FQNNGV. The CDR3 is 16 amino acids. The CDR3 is CASSSAGRLPNTEAFF. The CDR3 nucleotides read TGTGCCAGCAGCAGCGCCGGGCGGTTGCCGAACACTGAAGCTTTCTTT.

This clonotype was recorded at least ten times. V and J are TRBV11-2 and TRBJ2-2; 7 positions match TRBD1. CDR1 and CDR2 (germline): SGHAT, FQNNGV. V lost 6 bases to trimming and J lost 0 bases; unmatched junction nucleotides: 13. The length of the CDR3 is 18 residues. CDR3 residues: CASRRRPGQATNTGELFF. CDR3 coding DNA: TGTGCCAGCAGGCGAAGACCCGGACAGGCTACGAACACCGGGGAGCTGTTTTTT.

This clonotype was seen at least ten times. The CDR3 DNA follows: TGTGCCAGCAATGAGGACAGGGGAATGACCGGGGAGCTGTTTTTT. This sequence encodes CASNEDRGMTGELFF. The chain recombines TRBV28 with TRBJ2-2, with TRBD1 matching over 9 bases. This CDR3 is built from 15 residues. V was pared by 7 bases and J by 5 bases, with 8 bases of the junction left unmatched. Germline assignment: CDR1 MDHEN and CDR2 SYDVKM. The variable domain in full, with the rest retrieved from reference TRBV28 and TRBJ2-2, is DVKVTQSSRYLVKRTGEKVFLECVQDMDHENMFWYRQDPGLGLRLIYFSYDVKMKEKGDIPEGYSVSREKKERFSLILESASTNQTSMYLCASNEDRGMTGELFFGEGSRLTVL.

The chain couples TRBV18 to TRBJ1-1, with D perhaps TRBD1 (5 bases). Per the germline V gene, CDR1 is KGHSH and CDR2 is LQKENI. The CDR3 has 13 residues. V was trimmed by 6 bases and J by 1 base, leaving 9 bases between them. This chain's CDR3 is CASSRGENTEAFF. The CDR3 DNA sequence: TGTGCCAGCTCCCGGGGGGAGAACACTGAAGCTTTCTTT.

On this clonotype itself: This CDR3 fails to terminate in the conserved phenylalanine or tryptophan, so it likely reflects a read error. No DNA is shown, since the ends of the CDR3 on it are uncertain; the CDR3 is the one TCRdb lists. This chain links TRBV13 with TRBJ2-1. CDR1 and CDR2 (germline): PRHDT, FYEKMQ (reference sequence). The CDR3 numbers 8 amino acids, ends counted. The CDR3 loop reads CASSVTTS.

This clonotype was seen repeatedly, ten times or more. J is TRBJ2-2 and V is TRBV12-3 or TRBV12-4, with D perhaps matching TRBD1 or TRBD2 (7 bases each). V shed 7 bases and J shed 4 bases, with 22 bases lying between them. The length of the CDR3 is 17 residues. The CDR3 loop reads CASKREGAVVSTGELFF. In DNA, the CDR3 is TGTGCCAGCAAAAGGGAGGGGGCAGTTGTTTCCACCGGGGAGCTGTTTTTT.

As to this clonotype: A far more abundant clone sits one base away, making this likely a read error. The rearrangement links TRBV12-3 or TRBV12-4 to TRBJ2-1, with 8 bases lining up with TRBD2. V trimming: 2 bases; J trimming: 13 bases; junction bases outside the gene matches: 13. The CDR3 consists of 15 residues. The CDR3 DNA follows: TGTGCCAGCAGTTTACACCGCCCCGGGAGGGAGACCCAGTTCTTC. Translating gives CASSLHRPGRETQFF.

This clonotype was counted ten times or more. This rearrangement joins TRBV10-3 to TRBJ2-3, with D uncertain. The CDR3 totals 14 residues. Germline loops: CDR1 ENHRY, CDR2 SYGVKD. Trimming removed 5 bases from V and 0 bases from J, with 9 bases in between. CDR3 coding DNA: TGTGCCATCAGTTTGGAGACTAGCACAGATACGCAGTATTTT. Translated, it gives CAISLETSTDTQYF.